This T cell receptor (beta chain) is drawn from a study of CD4+ T cells in melanoma. The CDR3 covers 14 residues. Germline CDR1 reads SGHRS; CDR2 reads YFSETQ. V dropped 1 base and J dropped 4 bases, with 11 bases sitting between them. The assay was immunoSEQ multiplex PCR, and TCRdb's table has in-frame clones only and misses some. The sample has over 130,000 clones, about 90% seen once. The chain links TRBV5-1 to TRBJ2-5; D may be TRBD1 (5 bases). The TCR originated in a human donor with melanoma. CDR3 sequence (DNA): TGCGCCAGCAGCTTGAAGACAGAACGAGAGACCCAGTACTTC. This gives the protein CASSLKTERETQYF.